This TCR beta chain was recovered during a study of OX40 agonist ivuxolimab in advanced cancers. Across the study: Six ivuxolimab dose levels, 0.01 to 10 mg/kg, were given intravenously every 2 weeks.

The CDR3 spans 15 residues. The V end lost 9 bases, the J end lost 8 bases, and 22 bases lay between the germline ends. Per the germline V gene, CDR1 is LNHDA and CDR2 is SQIVND (reference sequence). As concerns this clone: What it binds is unknown.

Study outcomes and limitations: Patients who responded partially at 0.1-3.0 mg/kg showed clonal expansion ranking among the lowest.

The data were produced by immunoSEQ multiplex PCR, yet TCRdb's version contains in-frame clones alone and is incomplete. The table has 77,000 or so clones, roughly nine tenths seen once. This TCR came from an adult with an advanced solid tumor such as melanoma, head and neck, liver or kidney cancer. This chain joins TRBV19 and TRBJ1-4; perhaps TRBD1 as D (6 bases). Sequenced here: CD4+ or CD8+ T cells sorted from blood, sampled in a trial of the OX40 agonist ivuxolimab. The CDR3 reads CASRGAGRQGEKLFF. Here the CDR3 DNA reads TGTGCCAGCCGGGGGGCAGGCCGGCAGGGGGAAAAACTGTTTTTT.